A selection of T cell receptor beta chains follows, all from one sample in a study of CD8 T cell repertoires and HIV-1 epitope variants. Profiled with immunoSEQ multiplex PCR; TCRdb holds only in-frame clones, not every one. The table lists thousands of clones, approximately 70% of them singletons, with about 40% in the top ten. These receptors' antigens are unknown. Sequencing was done on a sample of cultured CD8+ T cells derived from PBMCs. These receptors came from a male donor with HIV. CDR3s include the opening cysteine and the closing phenylalanine or tryptophan. Each record gives: CDR3 length, D gene, V gene, clone size, J gene, CDR3 DNA, CDR3 protein. The D gene is left open where the match is weak. Not every row has a clone size; where given, it reads once, few, many or a size class.

length: 16
D: -
V: TRBV4-1
size: -
J: TRBJ2-7
DNA: TGCGCCAGCAGCCCCATAGGGGGTTGGGTGTCCTACGAGCAGTACTTC
CDR3: CASSPIGGWVSYEQYF

length: 11
D: -
V: TRBV5-1
size: -
J: TRBJ1-1
DNA: TGCGCCAGCACCGGTAACGGTGAAGCTTTCTTT
CDR3: CASTGNGEAFF

length: 16
D: TRBD1
V: TRBV4-3
size: -
J: TRBJ2-7
DNA: TGCGCCAGCAGCCAAGATCTAGCAGGGGGATCCTACGAGCAGTACTTC
CDR3: CASSQDLAGGSYEQYF

length: 13
D: TRBD1
V: TRBV5-3
size: -
J: TRBJ2-7
DNA: TGTGCCAGCAGCTTACAGGGGGACTACGAGCAGTACTTC
CDR3: CASSLQGDYEQYF

length: 17
D: -
V: TRBV11-3
size: -
J: TRBJ2-6
DNA: TGTGCCAGCAGCTTAGGCAGGGCTGGCTCTGGGGCCAACGTCCTGACTTTC
CDR3: CASSLGRAGSGANVLTF

length: 14
D: TRBD1
V: TRBV28
size: few
J: TRBJ2-7
DNA: TGTGCCAGCAGTTTTGTGACAGGGTCCTACGAGCAGTACTTC
CDR3: CASSFVTGSYEQYF

length: 16
D: TRBD1
V: TRBV13
size: -
J: TRBJ2-3
DNA: TGTGCCAGCAGCTTCTTACCGGACAGGGTTGCGGATACGCAGTATTTT
CDR3: CASSFLPDRVADTQYF

length: 12
D: -
V: TRBV5-6
size: medium-sized
J: TRBJ1-4
DNA: TGTGCCAGCAGCTTGGGAGGGGCAAAACTGTTTTTT
CDR3: CASSLGGAKLFF

length: 13
D: TRBD1
V: TRBV9
size: -
J: TRBJ2-7
DNA: TGTGCCAGCAGCTCGACAGGGGTGCACGAGCAGTACTTC
CDR3: CASSSTGVHEQYF

length: 14
D: TRBD2
V: TRBV7-9
size: -
J: TRBJ2-7
DNA: TGTGCCAGCAGCTTACTGGGACTAGCTTACGAGCAGTACTTC
CDR3: CASSLLGLAYEQYF

length: 14
D: TRBD2
V: TRBV28
size: -
J: TRBJ2-7
DNA: TGTGCCAGCAGTCTCATAGCGGGAGGGCCCGAGCAGTACTTC
CDR3: CASSLIAGGPEQYF

length: 13
D: TRBD1
V: TRBV28
size: -
J: TRBJ2-7
DNA: TGTGCCAGCAGTTTAACAGGGGGGTCCGAGCAGTACTTC
CDR3: CASSLTGGSEQYF

length: 16
D: -
V: TRBV28
size: few
J: TRBJ1-3
DNA: TGTGCCAGCAGTTTAGGTCCGCCGTTGAGTGGAAACACCATATATTTT
CDR3: CASSLGPPLSGNTIYF

length: 17
D: TRBD2
V: TRBV10-1
size: -
J: TRBJ2-3
DNA: TGCGCCAGCAGGAGTAGCGGGAGGGCCACTAGCACAGATACGCAGTATTTT
CDR3: CASRSSGRATSTDTQYF

length: 14
D: TRBD1
V: TRBV6-1
size: -
J: TRBJ1-2
DNA: TGTGCCAGCAGTACCCGGACAGGGGTCTATGGCTACACCTTC
CDR3: CASSTRTGVYGYTF

length: 14
D: -
V: TRBV5-5
size: few
J: TRBJ2-7
DNA: TGTGCCAGCAGCTTGACCGCAGCTTCCTACGAGCAGTACTTC
CDR3: CASSLTAASYEQYF

length: 14
D: -
V: TRBV2
size: -
J: TRBJ2-5
DNA: TGTGCCAGCAGTGAATTGGGCTCTCTGGAGACCCAGTACTTC
CDR3: CASSELGSLETQYF

length: 15
D: -
V: TRBV13
size: -
J: TRBJ1-3
DNA: TGTGCCAGCAGCTTAGCAGGGAAGGCTGGAAACACCATATATTTT
CDR3: CASSLAGKAGNTIYF

length: 17
D: TRBD2
V: TRBV7-2
size: few
J: TRBJ2-3
DNA: TGTGCCAGCAGCTTGGGACTAGCGGGAGGGCCCACAGATACGCAGTATTTT
CDR3: CASSLGLAGGPTDTQYF

length: 15
D: -
V: TRBV27
size: -
J: TRBJ2-7
DNA: TGTGCCAGCAGTCCCCCTGGGGGCGCGTCCTACGAGCAGTACTTC
CDR3: CASSPPGGASYEQYF

length: 13
D: -
V: TRBV5-6
size: -
J: TRBJ2-7
DNA: TGTGCCAGCAGCTGGGGTGGCCCCTACGAGCAGTACTTC
CDR3: CASSWGGPYEQYF

length: 15
D: -
V: TRBV7-9
size: once
J: TRBJ2-1
DNA: TGTGCCAGCAGCTTAGTAGGGGGGGCCGTGGATGAGCAGTTCTTC
CDR3: CASSLVGGAVDEQFF

length: 18
D: -
V: TRBV12-2
size: -
J: TRBJ2-7
DNA: TGTGCAAGTCGCTGGCACAAAGATGGACTCCTCCACTCCTACGAGCAGTACTTC
CDR3: CASRWHKDGLLHSYEQYF

length: 15
D: TRBD2
V: TRBV9
size: -
J: TRBJ2-1
DNA: TGTGCCAGCAGCCAGGGAGGACTAGGCAGGAATGAGCAGTTCTTC
CDR3: CASSQGGLGRNEQFF

length: 14
D: -
V: TRBV15
size: -
J: TRBJ2-3
DNA: TGTGCCACCAGCAGAAAAATTAGCACAGATACGCAGTATTTT
CDR3: CATSRKISTDTQYF

length: 17
D: TRBD1
V: TRBV25-1
size: -
J: TRBJ1-1
DNA: TGTGCCAGCAGTTCCCCCGGGACAGGGGTGATTTCCACTGAAGCTTTCTTT
CDR3: CASSSPGTGVISTEAFF

length: 15
D: -
V: TRBV7-8
size: -
J: TRBJ2-1
DNA: TGTGCCAGCAGCTTAACACAGGGCCCCTCGGATGAGCAGTTCTTC
CDR3: CASSLTQGPSDEQFF

length: 13
D: TRBD1
V: TRBV4-3
size: -
J: TRBJ1-2
DNA: TGCGCCAGCAGCCAAGATACAGGGGATGGCTACACCTTC
CDR3: CASSQDTGDGYTF

length: 14
D: -
V: TRBV28
size: -
J: TRBJ2-7
DNA: TGTGCCAGCAGCCCGGAGATGGATAAATACGAGCAGTACTTC
CDR3: CASSPEMDKYEQYF

length: 16
D: TRBD1
V: TRBV27
size: once
J: TRBJ2-7
DNA: TGTGCCAGCAGCGCCCCCAACAGGGGAAGCTCCTACGAGCAGTACTTC
CDR3: CASSAPNRGSSYEQYF

length: 13
D: TRBD1
V: TRBV27
size: -
J: TRBJ1-1
DNA: TGTGCCAGCAGAAGGACAGGCTCCACTGAAGCTTTCTTT
CDR3: CASRRTGSTEAFF

length: 15
D: -
V: TRBV28
size: few
J: TRBJ1-2
DNA: TGTGCCAGCAGTTTAGTCACGGAGGCTAACTATGGCTACACCTTC
CDR3: CASSLVTEANYGYTF

length: 15
D: -
V: TRBV27
size: -
J: TRBJ2-1
DNA: TGTGCCAGCAGTTCGGCCCAACTCGCGGGCAATGAGCAGTTCTTC
CDR3: CASSSAQLAGNEQFF

length: 14
D: -
V: TRBV4-1
size: -
J: TRBJ2-1
DNA: TGCGCCAGCAGCCTCCCCGACAGATCCAATGAGCAGTTCTTC
CDR3: CASSLPDRSNEQFF

length: 14
D: -
V: TRBV2
size: -
J: TRBJ1-5
DNA: TGTGCCAGCAGTGAAGAAAGGTGGCAGGAGCCCCAGCATTTT
CDR3: CASSEERWQEPQHF

length: 14
D: -
V: TRBV12-5
size: -
J: TRBJ1-6
DNA: TGTGCTAGTGGTTTTAGACAGACGGATTCACCCCTCCACTTT
CDR3: CASGFRQTDSPLHF

length: 13
D: -
V: TRBV19
size: -
J: TRBJ2-7
DNA: TGTGCCAGTAGTATAGGCACGGACTACGAGCAGTACTTC
CDR3: CASSIGTDYEQYF

length: 12
D: -
V: TRBV5-6
size: -
J: TRBJ2-7
DNA: TGTGCCAGCAGCTTGGCGCTTGCCGAGCAGTACTTC
CDR3: CASSLALAEQYF

length: 14
D: -
V: TRBV29-1
size: -
J: TRBJ1-3
DNA: TGCAGCGTTGAAGTTGGATTCTCTGGAAACACCATATATTTT
CDR3: CSVEVGFSGNTIYF

length: 16
D: TRBD1
V: TRBV11-2
size: -
J: TRBJ1-1
DNA: TGTGCCAGCAGCTTAGATGGACAGGGATGGTTTGATGAAGCTTTCTTT
CDR3: CASSLDGQGWFDEAFF

length: 12
D: TRBD1
V: TRBV10-3
size: few
J: TRBJ1-1
DNA: TGTGCCATCAGTGAGAGGACAGGGGAAGCTTTCTTT
CDR3: CAISERTGEAFF

length: 16
D: TRBD2
V: TRBV4-3
size: few
J: TRBJ2-1
DNA: TGCGCCAGCAGCGCCTACTCGGGGGGGCCCGACAATGAGCAGTTCTTC
CDR3: CASSAYSGGPDNEQFF

length: 14
D: TRBD2
V: TRBV27
size: once
J: TRBJ2-2
DNA: TGTGCCAGTGAGCCTAGCGGGAGAACCGGGGAGCTGTTTTTT
CDR3: CASEPSGRTGELFF

length: 13
D: -
V: TRBV7-6
size: -
J: TRBJ2-1
DNA: TGTGCCAGCAGCTTAGTACTGAACAATGAGCAGTTCTTC
CDR3: CASSLVLNNEQFF

length: 15
D: -
V: TRBV18
size: -
J: TRBJ1-4
DNA: TGTGCCAGCTCACCACTCGCCGGACCCGAAGAAAAACTGTTTTTT
CDR3: CASSPLAGPEEKLFF